Given below is one T cell receptor beta chain in context. Its antigen is not known. The data derive from a study of cytomegalovirus exposure and HLA in healthy donors. Findings and caveats of the study: In a later analysis, several top co-occurrence clusters appeared linked to parvovirus B19, influenza, CMV and Epstein-Barr virus.

PCR amplification relied on 60 Vbeta primers (plus 13 Jbeta primers). Libraries were prepared by immunoSEQ multiplex PCR; TCRdb keeps only in-frame clonotypes and omits some of them. The table records over 95,000 clones, 77% of them present only once. V gave up 0 bases and J gave up 6 bases, with 6 bases separating them. Germline V CDR1 and CDR2: LNHNV, YYDKDF (reference sequence). The CDR3 covers 12 residues. The clonotype originates from a man between 40 and 49 years old in good health and CMV-seropositive. Sequenced sample: PBMCs. The V gene is TRBV15, the J gene TRBJ2-7; D gene ambiguous. The CDR3 here is CATSRDPGEQYF. The CDR3, as DNA: TGTGCCACCAGCAGAGACCCGGGCGAGCAGTACTTC. Filled out from reference TRBV15 and TRBJ2-7, the complete variable domain reads DAMVIQNPRYQVTQFGKPVTLSCSQTLNHNVMYWYQQKSSQAPKLLFHYYDKDFNNEADTPDNFQSRRPNTSFCFLDIRSPGLGDTAMYLCATSRDPGEQYFGPGTRLTVT.